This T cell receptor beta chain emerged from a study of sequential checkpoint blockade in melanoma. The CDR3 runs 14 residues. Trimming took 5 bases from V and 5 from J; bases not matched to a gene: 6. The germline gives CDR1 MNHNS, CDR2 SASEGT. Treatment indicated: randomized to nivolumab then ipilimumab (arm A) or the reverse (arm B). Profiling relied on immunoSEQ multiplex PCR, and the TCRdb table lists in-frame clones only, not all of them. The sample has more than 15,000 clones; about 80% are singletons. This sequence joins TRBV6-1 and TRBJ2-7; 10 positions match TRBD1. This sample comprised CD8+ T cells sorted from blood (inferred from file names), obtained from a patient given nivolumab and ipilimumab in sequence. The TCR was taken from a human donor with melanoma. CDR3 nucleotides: TGTGCCAGCAGTTCGGACAGGGGGGAGGACGAGCAGTACTTC. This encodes CASSSDRGEDEQYF.